This is a list of T cell receptor beta chains from one sample in a study of low-dose radiotherapy and immunotherapy resistance in tumors. TCRdb re-analysed the reads in MiXCR, keeping a single row per CDR3 protein. The sample has tens of thousands of distinct CDR3 sequences, over 15% seen once. Here the sequenced sample was PBMCs, taken before treatment. Every receptor here comes from a male donor with prostate cancer. Each CDR3 is given with its conserved first and last residue. Fields, in order: CDR3 DNA, CDR3 protein, clone size, D gene, J gene, V gene. The D gene is left open where the match is weak. Clone size is not always given. Where it is, it says once, few, many or a class for expanded clones.

TGTGCCAGCAAGCTCGGACTCGATACGCAGTATTTT,CASKLGLDTQYF,many,.,TRBJ2-3,TRBV12-3/TRBV12-4
TGTGCCAGCAGCCTTAGCTCCTATAATTCACCCCTCCACTTT,CASSLSSYNSPLHF,many,.,TRBJ1-6,TRBV7-3
TGTGCCAGCAGCTCGCCGGGACAGGGATACAATGAGCAGTTCTTC,CASSSPGQGYNEQFF,many,TRBD1,TRBJ2-1,TRBV7-9
TGTGCCAGCAGCTTAGGGAGCGGGATAAGGGCGGACACTGAAGCTTTCTTT,CASSLGSGIRADTEAFF,few,.,TRBJ1-1,TRBV7-9
TGTGCCAGCAGCGGAGGATCTCCGGTCTACGAGCAGTACTTC,CASSGGSPVYEQYF,many,.,TRBJ2-7,TRBV5-7
TGTGCCAGCAGCCCCCGAGGGGGATCTTCGAACACCGGGGAGCTGTTTTTT,CASSPRGGSSNTGELFF,many,.,TRBJ2-2,TRBV7-9
TGTGCCAGCACCGCGGGACAGGGGGGCTGGCAGACCCAGTACTTC,CASTAGQGGWQTQYF,many,TRBD1,TRBJ2-5,TRBV28
TGTGCCAGCAGGAAGACCCCCTACGAGCAGTACTTC,CASRKTPYEQYF,many,.,TRBJ2-7,TRBV21-1
TGTGCCACCAGCGGTACAATGGGGGGGACGGCGAACACCGGGGAGCTGTTTTTT,CATSGTMGGTANTGELFF,many,TRBD2,TRBJ2-2,TRBV15
TGCAGTGCTAGAGAATTAACGAGGCCCTCTGGCTACACCTTC,CSARELTRPSGYTF,many,.,TRBJ1-2,TRBV20-1
TGCAGCGTTGGCCGGGACAGGGCATCCTACGAGCAGTACTTC,CSVGRDRASYEQYF,many,TRBD1,TRBJ2-7,TRBV29-1
TGTGCCAGTAGTAACAGGGGTTCAGCTGAAGCTTTCTTT,CASSNRGSAEAFF,many,TRBD1,TRBJ1-1,TRBV19
TGTGCCAGCAGTGACAGGGTTAACTATGGCTACACCTTC,CASSDRVNYGYTF,many,.,TRBJ1-2,TRBV25-1
TGTGCCAGCAGTTACGGGGGGGGTAGCGGGGGGCGCGGCACAGATACGCAGTATTTT,CASSYGGGSGGRGTDTQYF,.,TRBD2,TRBJ2-3,TRBV6-1
TGTGCCAGCTCACAGGCCCGGGACAAACCCTCCTACGAGCAGTACTTC,CASSQARDKPSYEQYF,many,.,TRBJ2-7,TRBV18
TGTGCCAGCCTTGCCCGACAGGGGAACTACGAGCAGTACTTC,CASLARQGNYEQYF,medium-sized,TRBD1,TRBJ2-7,TRBV6-2/TRBV6-3
TGTGCCAGCAGCGTAGGGGCAGACACAGATACGCAGTATTTT,CASSVGADTDTQYF,many,.,TRBJ2-3,TRBV9
TGTGCCAGCAGCTTAGAGGCTAGCCGGTGGCGCACCGGGGAGCTGTTTTTT,CASSLEASRWRTGELFF,many,.,TRBJ2-2,TRBV11-1
TGCGCCAGCAGCCGGGTCCTAGCGGGGGGTGAAAGCTCCTACAATGAGCAGTTCTTC,CASSRVLAGGESSYNEQFF,many,TRBD2,TRBJ2-1,TRBV4-3
TGCGCCAGCAGCTTGGAAGGGTTGTCTGGGGCCAACGTCCTGACTTTC,CASSLEGLSGANVLTF,many,.,TRBJ2-6,TRBV5-1
TGTGCCAGCAGCTTGGGCCCAGCAGATACGCAGTATTTT,CASSLGPADTQYF,.,.,TRBJ2-3,TRBV5-8
TGTGCCAGCAGTTTAGTGGGGGATCGCTACGAGCAGTACTTC,CASSLVGDRYEQYF,many,.,TRBJ2-7,TRBV27
TGTGCCAGCAGTCGGTCCACCCCCGGGGAGCCGAGCTCTGGGGCCAACGTCCTGACTTTC,CASSRSTPGEPSSGANVLTF,.,.,TRBJ2-6,TRBV6-8
TGTGCCAGCAGCTTAGCCGTCGGCACAGATACGCAGTATTTT,CASSLAVGTDTQYF,many,.,TRBJ2-3,TRBV7-2
TGCGCCAGCAGCCAGGCGGGAACTAATGAAAAACTGTTTTTT,CASSQAGTNEKLFF,many,.,TRBJ1-4,TRBV5-1
TGTGCCAGCAGCTCGCCGGAGACAGGGAACGAAAAACTGTTTTTT,CASSSPETGNEKLFF,many,TRBD1,TRBJ1-4,TRBV7-6
TGCAGCGTCACAGGTGATTATGGCTACACCTTC,CSVTGDYGYTF,.,.,TRBJ1-2,TRBV29-1
TGTGCCAGCTCCATTGGGGGGATCACCTACAATGAGCAGTTCTTC,CASSIGGITYNEQFF,many,.,TRBJ2-1,TRBV9
TGTGCCAGCGAGTGGACAGGGTCGCAGTATTTT,CASEWTGSQYF,many,TRBD1,TRBJ2-3,TRBV6-6
TGTGCCAGCAGCTTCCGACTAGCGGGGAGCTCCTACGAGCAGTACTTC,CASSFRLAGSSYEQYF,.,TRBD2,TRBJ2-7,TRBV7-9
TGCGCCAGCAGCTTGGACGGGAACGTCTACGAGCAGTACTTC,CASSLDGNVYEQYF,many,.,TRBJ2-7,TRBV5-1
TGCGCCAGCAGTCAGTTCCTAACAGGGTTTTGGGCCAAAAACATTCAGTACTTC,CASSQFLTGFWAKNIQYF,many,.,TRBJ2-4,TRBV23-1
TGTGCCAGCCCTGGACTAGCGGGGAAGGAGGGAGAGACCCAGTACTTC,CASPGLAGKEGETQYF,many,TRBD2,TRBJ2-5,TRBV27
TGTGCCAGCAGTGGCTCCCTGACAGGGGAATCTTCACCCCTCCACTTT,CASSGSLTGESSPLHF,many,TRBD1,TRBJ1-6,TRBV28
TGTGCCAGCCAGATAAACTATAGCAATCAGCCCCAGCATTTT,CASQINYSNQPQHF,many,.,TRBJ1-5,TRBV6-1
TGTGCCAGCTCACCTGATAGGGGGGGCAGCAATGAGCAGTTCTTC,CASSPDRGGSNEQFF,many,.,TRBJ2-1,TRBV18
TGTGCCAGCAGAGCCGACGGGGGAAAAGAGACCCAGTACTTC,CASRADGGKETQYF,many,.,TRBJ2-5,TRBV2
TGTGCCAGCAGCTTAGACAGACATAGCAATCAGCCCCAGCATTTT,CASSLDRHSNQPQHF,many,.,TRBJ1-5,TRBV7-9
TGTGCCAGCCGCAGGACTAGCGGGGGCCGCAACACCGGGGAGCTGTTTTTT,CASRRTSGGRNTGELFF,many,TRBD2,TRBJ2-2,TRBV2
.,CASGGTVRTGELFFF,.,.,TRBJ2-2,TRBV12-3/TRBV12-4
TGCAGCGTTGAATGGACCTCATATGGCAATCAGCCCCAGCATTTT,CSVEWTSYGNQPQHF,many,.,TRBJ1-5,TRBV29-1